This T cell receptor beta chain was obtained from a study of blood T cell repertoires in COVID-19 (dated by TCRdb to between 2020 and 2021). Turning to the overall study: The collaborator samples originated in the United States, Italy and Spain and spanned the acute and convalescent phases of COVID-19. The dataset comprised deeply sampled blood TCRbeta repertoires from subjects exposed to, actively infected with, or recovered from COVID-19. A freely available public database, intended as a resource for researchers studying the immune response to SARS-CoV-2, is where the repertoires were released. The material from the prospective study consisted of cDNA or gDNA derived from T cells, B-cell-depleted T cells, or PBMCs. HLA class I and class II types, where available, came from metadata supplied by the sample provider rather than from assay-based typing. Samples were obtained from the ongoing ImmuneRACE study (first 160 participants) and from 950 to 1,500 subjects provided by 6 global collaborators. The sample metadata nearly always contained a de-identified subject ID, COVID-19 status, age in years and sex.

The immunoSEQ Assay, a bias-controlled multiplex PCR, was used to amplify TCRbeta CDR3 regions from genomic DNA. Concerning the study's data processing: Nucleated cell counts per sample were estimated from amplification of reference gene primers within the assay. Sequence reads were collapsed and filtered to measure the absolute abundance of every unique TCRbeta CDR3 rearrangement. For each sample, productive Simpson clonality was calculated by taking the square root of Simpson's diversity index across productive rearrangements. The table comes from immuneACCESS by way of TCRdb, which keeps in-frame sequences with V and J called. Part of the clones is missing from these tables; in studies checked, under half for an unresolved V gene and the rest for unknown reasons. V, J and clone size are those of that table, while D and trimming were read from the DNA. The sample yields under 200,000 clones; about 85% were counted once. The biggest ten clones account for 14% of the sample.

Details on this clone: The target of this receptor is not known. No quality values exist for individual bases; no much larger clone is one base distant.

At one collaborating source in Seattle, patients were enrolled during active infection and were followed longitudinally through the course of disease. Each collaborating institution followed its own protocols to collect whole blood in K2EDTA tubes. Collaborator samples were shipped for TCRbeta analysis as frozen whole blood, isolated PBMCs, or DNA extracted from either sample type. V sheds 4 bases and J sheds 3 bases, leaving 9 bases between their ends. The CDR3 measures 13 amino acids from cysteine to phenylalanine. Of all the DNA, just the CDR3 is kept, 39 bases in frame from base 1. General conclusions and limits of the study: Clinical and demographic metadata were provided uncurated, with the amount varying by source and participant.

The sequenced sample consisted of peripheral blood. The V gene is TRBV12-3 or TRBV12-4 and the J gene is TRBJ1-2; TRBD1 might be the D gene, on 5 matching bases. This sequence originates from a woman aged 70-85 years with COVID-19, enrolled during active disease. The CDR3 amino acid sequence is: CASSSDRYYGYTF. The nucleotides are TGTGCCAGCAGTTCCGACAGATACTATGGCTACACCTTC.